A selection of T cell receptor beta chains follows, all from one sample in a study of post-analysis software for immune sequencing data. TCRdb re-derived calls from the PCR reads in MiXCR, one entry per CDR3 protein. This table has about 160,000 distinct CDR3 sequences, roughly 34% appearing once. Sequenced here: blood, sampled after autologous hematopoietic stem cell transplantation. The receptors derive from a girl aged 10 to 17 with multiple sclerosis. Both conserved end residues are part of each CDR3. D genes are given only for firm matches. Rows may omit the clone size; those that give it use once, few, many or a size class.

cdr3_nt: TGTGCCAGCAGTTTAAAGGTGGAGCATGAGCAGTTCTTC
cdr3_aa: CASSLKVEHEQFF
clone_size: .
d_call: .
j_call: TRBJ2-1
v_call: TRBV12-3/TRBV12-4

cdr3_nt: TGTACCAGCAGCCAAGAATGGCGGTACGAGCAGTACTTC
cdr3_aa: CTSSQEWRYEQYF
clone_size: once
d_call: .
j_call: TRBJ2-7
v_call: TRBV3-1

cdr3_nt: TGCAGCGTGTCCGGGACAGTCACCTACGAGCAGTACTTC
cdr3_aa: CSVSGTVTYEQYF
clone_size: .
d_call: TRBD1
j_call: TRBJ2-7
v_call: TRBV29-1

cdr3_nt: TGTGCCACCAGTGATCCGGGCACCCCCGGTGAGACCCAGTACTTC
cdr3_aa: CATSDPGTPGETQYF
clone_size: .
d_call: .
j_call: TRBJ2-5
v_call: TRBV24-1

cdr3_nt: TGTGCCAGCAGCCAAGGAGTTAAGGAGACCCAGTACTTC
cdr3_aa: CASSQGVKETQYF
clone_size: .
d_call: .
j_call: TRBJ2-5
v_call: TRBV14

cdr3_nt: TGCGCCAGCAGCTTGGTTAGCGGGAGAGACAATGAGCAGTTCTTC
cdr3_aa: CASSLVSGRDNEQFF
clone_size: few
d_call: TRBD2
j_call: TRBJ2-1
v_call: TRBV5-1

cdr3_nt: TGTGCCAGCAGCTTAGGGGGTCCACCTTGGGGGGGGCAGTACTTC
cdr3_aa: CASSLGGPPWGGQYF
clone_size: .
d_call: TRBD2
j_call: TRBJ2-5
v_call: TRBV7-8

cdr3_nt: TGTGCCAGCAGGGACCACGGGGGACGGAACACTGAAGCTTTCTTT
cdr3_aa: CASRDHGGRNTEAFF
clone_size: few
d_call: .
j_call: TRBJ1-1
v_call: TRBV6-5

cdr3_nt: TGTGCCAACAGTCCCCGGGGAACCTACGAGCAGTACTTC
cdr3_aa: CANSPRGTYEQYF
clone_size: .
d_call: .
j_call: TRBJ2-7
v_call: TRBV28

cdr3_nt: TGCAGCGTTGGGGGACAGGGTCTTACCAATGAAAAACTGTTTTTT
cdr3_aa: CSVGGQGLTNEKLFF
clone_size: few
d_call: TRBD1
j_call: TRBJ1-4
v_call: TRBV29-1

cdr3_nt: TGTGCCAGCAGCGCCGGGACTAGCGGGAGGGCCGGGAAAGAGACCCAGTACTTC
cdr3_aa: CASSAGTSGRAGKETQYF
clone_size: .
d_call: TRBD2
j_call: TRBJ2-5
v_call: TRBV9

cdr3_nt: TGTGCCACAAGGTTAGCGGGAGGGCCTGATGAGCAGTACTTC
cdr3_aa: CATRLAGGPDEQYF
clone_size: .
d_call: TRBD2
j_call: TRBJ2-7
v_call: TRBV6-5

cdr3_nt: TGTGCCAGCAGCTCGCCTGGGACTAGCGAAAAGGGAGTGGAGTTCTTC
cdr3_aa: CASSSPGTSEKGVEFF
clone_size: .
d_call: TRBD2
j_call: TRBJ2-1
v_call: TRBV13

cdr3_nt: TGCGCCAGCAGACTAGCGGGTACCTACAATGAGCAGTTCTTC
cdr3_aa: CASRLAGTYNEQFF
clone_size: .
d_call: TRBD2
j_call: TRBJ2-1
v_call: TRBV5-1

cdr3_nt: TGTGCCAGCAGTTTGGACGGGAAGTCCACAGATACGCAGTATTTT
cdr3_aa: CASSLDGKSTDTQYF
clone_size: many
d_call: .
j_call: TRBJ2-3
v_call: TRBV12-3/TRBV12-4

cdr3_nt: TGTGCCAGCAGCTTAAGTAGCGGGAGTTGGAATGAGCAGTTCTTC
cdr3_aa: CASSLSSGSWNEQFF
clone_size: few
d_call: TRBD2
j_call: TRBJ2-1
v_call: TRBV7-9

cdr3_nt: TGTGCCAGCAGCCGAGGTTGGGGGGGTGCGCACAATGAGCAGTTCTTC
cdr3_aa: CASSRGWGGAHNEQFF
clone_size: few
d_call: TRBD2
j_call: TRBJ2-1
v_call: TRBV3-1

cdr3_nt: TGTGCCAGCAGTCCCGGGTTCGCCGGGGTCCAGTACTTC
cdr3_aa: CASSPGFAGVQYF
clone_size: .
d_call: .
j_call: TRBJ2-5
v_call: TRBV6-5

cdr3_nt: TGTGCCAGCTCACCGGACCCGGTCCGCAATGAAAAACTGTTTTTT
cdr3_aa: CASSPDPVRNEKLFF
clone_size: few
d_call: .
j_call: TRBJ1-4
v_call: TRBV18

cdr3_nt: TGTGCCAGCAGCTTGGGACTAGCGGGAGCCAAAAACATTCGGTACTTC
cdr3_aa: CASSLGLAGAKNIRYF
clone_size: .
d_call: TRBD2
j_call: TRBJ2-7
v_call: TRBV5-4

cdr3_nt: TGCGCCAGCAGCCAAGAAGAAGGGGGGACAGGGTCTACCTACGAGCAGTACTTC
cdr3_aa: CASSQEEGGTGSTYEQYF
clone_size: .
d_call: TRBD1
j_call: TRBJ2-7
v_call: TRBV4-1

cdr3_nt: TGTGCCAGCAGCCCACAGGACGGGGGGCGCGTTGGGGACATTCAGTACTTC
cdr3_aa: CASSPQDGGRVGDIQYF
clone_size: .
d_call: .
j_call: TRBJ2-4
v_call: TRBV9

cdr3_nt: TGTGCCAGCAGTCCCCAGGGTGTAGGAGCCAAAAACATTCAGTACTTC
cdr3_aa: CASSPQGVGAKNIQYF
clone_size: .
d_call: .
j_call: TRBJ2-4
v_call: TRBV12-3/TRBV12-4

cdr3_nt: TGTGCCACCAGTGAGAACGACGGGGGTCGGTATGGCTACACCTTC
cdr3_aa: CATSENDGGRYGYTF
clone_size: once
d_call: .
j_call: TRBJ1-2
v_call: TRBV10-3

cdr3_nt: TGTGCCTGGAGTGTAAGGGCTAGCTTCTACGAGCAGTACTTC
cdr3_aa: CAWSVRASFYEQYF
clone_size: .
d_call: .
j_call: TRBJ2-7
v_call: TRBV30

cdr3_nt: TGCGCCAGCAGCTTCCCTAGCAGCTCCTACGAGCAGTACTTC
cdr3_aa: CASSFPSSSYEQYF
clone_size: few
d_call: .
j_call: TRBJ2-7
v_call: TRBV5-1